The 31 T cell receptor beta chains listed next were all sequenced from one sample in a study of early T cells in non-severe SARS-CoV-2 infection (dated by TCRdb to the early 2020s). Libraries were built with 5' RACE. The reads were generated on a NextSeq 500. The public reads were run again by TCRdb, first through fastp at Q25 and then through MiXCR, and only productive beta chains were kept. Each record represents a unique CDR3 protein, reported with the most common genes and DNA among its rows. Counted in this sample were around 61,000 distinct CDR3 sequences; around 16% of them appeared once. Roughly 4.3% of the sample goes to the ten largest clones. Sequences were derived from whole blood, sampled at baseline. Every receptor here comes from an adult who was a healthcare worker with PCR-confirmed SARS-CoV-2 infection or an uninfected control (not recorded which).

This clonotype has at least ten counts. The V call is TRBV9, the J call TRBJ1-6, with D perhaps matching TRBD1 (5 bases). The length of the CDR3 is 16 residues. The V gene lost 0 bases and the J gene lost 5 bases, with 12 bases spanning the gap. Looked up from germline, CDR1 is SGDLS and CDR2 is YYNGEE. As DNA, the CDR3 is TGTGCCAGCAGCGTAGATGTCGGGACCAATAATTCACCCCTCCACTTT. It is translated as CASSVDVGTNNSPLHF.

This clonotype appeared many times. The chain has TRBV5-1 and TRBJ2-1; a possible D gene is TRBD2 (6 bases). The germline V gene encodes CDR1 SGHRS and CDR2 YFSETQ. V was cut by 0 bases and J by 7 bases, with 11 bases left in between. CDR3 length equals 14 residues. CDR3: CASSLGQEGNEQFF. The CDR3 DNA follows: TGCGCCAGCAGCTTGGGTCAGGAGGGGAATGAGCAGTTCTTC.

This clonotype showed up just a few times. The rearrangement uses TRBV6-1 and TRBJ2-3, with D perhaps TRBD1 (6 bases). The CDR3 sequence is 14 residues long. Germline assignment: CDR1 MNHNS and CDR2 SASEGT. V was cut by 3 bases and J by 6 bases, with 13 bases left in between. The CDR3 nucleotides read TGTGCCAGCAGTGAGAACAGGGACACCGATACGCAGTATTTT. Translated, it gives CASSENRDTDTQYF.

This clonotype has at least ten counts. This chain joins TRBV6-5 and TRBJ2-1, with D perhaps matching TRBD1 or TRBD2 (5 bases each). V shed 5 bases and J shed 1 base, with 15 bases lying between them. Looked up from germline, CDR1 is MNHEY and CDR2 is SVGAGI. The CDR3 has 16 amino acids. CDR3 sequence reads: CASSPGDRLSYNEQFF. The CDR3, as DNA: TGTGCCAGCAGTCCCGGGGACCGACTTTCCTACAATGAGCAGTTCTTC.

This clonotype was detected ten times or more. The CDR3 is CSREEAGTDTQYF. The CDR3 nucleotides read TGCAGTAGGGAGGAGGCTGGCACAGATACGCAGTATTTT. The rearrangement uses TRBV20-1 and TRBJ2-3; possibly TRBD2 for D (6 bases). Germline V gene lookup returns CDR1 DFQATT and CDR2 SNEGSKA (reference sequence). Trimming removed 8 bases at V and 1 base at J, with 13 bases between. This CDR3 is built from 13 residues.

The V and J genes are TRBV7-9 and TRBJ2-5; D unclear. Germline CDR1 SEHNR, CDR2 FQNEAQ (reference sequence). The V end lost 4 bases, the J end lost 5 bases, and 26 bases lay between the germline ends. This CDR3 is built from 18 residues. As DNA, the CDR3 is TGTGCCAGCAGCTCCCGAGCCGTATCCCGATACCTCAAGGAGACCCAGTACTTC. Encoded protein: CASSSRAVSRYLKETQYF.

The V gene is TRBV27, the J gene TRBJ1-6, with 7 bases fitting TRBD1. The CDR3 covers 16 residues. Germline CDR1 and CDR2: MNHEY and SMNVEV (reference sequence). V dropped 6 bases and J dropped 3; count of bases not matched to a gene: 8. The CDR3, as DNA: TGTGCCAGCAGCCTTACAGGGGTCCTCTATAATTCACCCCTCCACTTT. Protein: CASSLTGVLYNSPLHF.

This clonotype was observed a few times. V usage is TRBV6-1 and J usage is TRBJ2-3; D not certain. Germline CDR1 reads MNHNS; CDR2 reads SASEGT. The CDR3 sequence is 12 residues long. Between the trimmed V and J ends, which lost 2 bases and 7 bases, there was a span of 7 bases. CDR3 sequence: CASSENDYTQYF. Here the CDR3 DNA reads TGTGCCAGCAGTGAAAACGACTATACGCAGTATTTT.

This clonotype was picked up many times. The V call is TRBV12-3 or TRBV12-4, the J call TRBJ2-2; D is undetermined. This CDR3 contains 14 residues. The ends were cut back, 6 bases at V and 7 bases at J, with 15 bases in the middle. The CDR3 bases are TGTGCCAGCAGCTCCTTTATGGTGGGCGGGGAGCTGTTTTTT. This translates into CASSSFMVGGELFF.

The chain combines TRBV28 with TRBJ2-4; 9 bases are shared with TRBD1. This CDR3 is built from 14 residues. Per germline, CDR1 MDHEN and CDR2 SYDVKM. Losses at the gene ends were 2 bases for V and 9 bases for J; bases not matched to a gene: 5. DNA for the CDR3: TGTGCCAGCAGTTTAGGGGGACAGGGTGGCATTCAGTACTTC. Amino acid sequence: CASSLGGQGGIQYF.

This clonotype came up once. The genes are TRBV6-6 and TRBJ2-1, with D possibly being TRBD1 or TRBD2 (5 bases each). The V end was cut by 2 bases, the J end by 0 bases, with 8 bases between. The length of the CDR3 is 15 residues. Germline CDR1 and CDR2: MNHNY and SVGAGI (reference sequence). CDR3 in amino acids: CASSYGGSSYNEQFF. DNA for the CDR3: TGTGCCAGCAGTTACGGGGGAAGCTCCTACAATGAGCAGTTCTTC.

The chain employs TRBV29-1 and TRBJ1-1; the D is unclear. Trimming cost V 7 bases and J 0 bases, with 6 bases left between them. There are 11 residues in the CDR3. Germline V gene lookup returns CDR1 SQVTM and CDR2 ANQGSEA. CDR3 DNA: TGCAGCGCGTACATGAACACTGAAGCTTTCTTT. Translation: CSAYMNTEAFF.

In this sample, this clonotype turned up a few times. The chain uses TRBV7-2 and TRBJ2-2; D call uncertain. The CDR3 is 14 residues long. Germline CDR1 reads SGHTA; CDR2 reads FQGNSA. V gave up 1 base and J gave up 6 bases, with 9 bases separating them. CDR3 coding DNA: TGTGCCAGCAGCTTAGAACCTAACGCCGGGGAGCTGTTTTTT. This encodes CASSLEPNAGELFF.

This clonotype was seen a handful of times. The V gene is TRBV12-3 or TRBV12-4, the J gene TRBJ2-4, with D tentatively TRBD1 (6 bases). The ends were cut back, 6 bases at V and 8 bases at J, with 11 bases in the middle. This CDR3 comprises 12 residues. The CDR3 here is CASRQGRHIQYF. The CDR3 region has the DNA TGTGCCAGCAGACAGGGTCGGCACATTCAGTACTTC.

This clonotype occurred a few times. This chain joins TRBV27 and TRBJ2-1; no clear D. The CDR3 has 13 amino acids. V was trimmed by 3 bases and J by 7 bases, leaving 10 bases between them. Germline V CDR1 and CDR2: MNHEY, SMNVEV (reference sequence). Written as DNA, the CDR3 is TGTGCCAGCAGTTTCGGGCAGCTTAATGAGCAGTTCTTC. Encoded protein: CASSFGQLNEQFF.

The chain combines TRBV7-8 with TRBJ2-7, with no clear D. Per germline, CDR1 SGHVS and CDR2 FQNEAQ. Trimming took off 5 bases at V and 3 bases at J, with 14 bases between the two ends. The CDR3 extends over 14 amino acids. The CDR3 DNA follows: TGTGCCAGCAGCCCCCTCACGGCTAACTACGAGCAGTACTTC. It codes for CASSPLTANYEQYF.

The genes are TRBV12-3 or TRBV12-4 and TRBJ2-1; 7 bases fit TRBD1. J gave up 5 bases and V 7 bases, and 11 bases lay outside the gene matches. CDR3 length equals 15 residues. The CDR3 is CASTPSDRVHNEQFF. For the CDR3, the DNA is TGTGCCAGCACCCCCTCCGACAGGGTCCACAATGAGCAGTTCTTC.

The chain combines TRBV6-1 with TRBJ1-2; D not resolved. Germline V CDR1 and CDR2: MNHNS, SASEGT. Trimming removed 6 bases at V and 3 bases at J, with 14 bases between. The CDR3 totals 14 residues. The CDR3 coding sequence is TGTGCCAGCAGCTATAGTCGACTTTACTATGGCTACACCTTC. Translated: CASSYSRLYYGYTF.

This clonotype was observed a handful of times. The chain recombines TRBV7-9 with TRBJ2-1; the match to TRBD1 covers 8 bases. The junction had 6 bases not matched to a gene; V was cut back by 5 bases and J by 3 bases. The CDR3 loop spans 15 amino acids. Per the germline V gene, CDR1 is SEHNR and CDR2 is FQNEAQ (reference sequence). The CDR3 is CASSLRTGRYNEQFF. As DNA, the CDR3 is TGTGCCAGCAGCCTTCGGACAGGGCGCTACAATGAGCAGTTCTTC.

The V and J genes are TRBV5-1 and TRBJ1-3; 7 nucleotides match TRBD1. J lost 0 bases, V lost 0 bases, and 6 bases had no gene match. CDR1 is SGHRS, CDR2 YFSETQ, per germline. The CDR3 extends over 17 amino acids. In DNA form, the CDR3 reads TGCGCCAGCAGCTTGGGAAGTGGGACAGCCTCTGGAAACACCATATATTTT. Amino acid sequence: CASSLGSGTASGNTIYF. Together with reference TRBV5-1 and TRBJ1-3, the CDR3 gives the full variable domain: KAGVTQTPRYLIKTRGQQVTLSCSPISGHRSVSWYQQTPGQGLQFLFEYFSETQRNKGNFPGRFSGRQFSNSRSEMNVSTLELGDSALYLCASSLGSGTASGNTIYFGEGSWLTVV.

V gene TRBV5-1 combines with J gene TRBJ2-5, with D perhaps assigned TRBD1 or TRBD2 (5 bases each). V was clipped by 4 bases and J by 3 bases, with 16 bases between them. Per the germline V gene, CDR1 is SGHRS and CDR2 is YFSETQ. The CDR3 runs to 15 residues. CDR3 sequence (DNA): TGCGCCAGCAGCCTCGGGACGCACGCTGAAGAGACCCAGTACTTC. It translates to CASSLGTHAEETQYF.

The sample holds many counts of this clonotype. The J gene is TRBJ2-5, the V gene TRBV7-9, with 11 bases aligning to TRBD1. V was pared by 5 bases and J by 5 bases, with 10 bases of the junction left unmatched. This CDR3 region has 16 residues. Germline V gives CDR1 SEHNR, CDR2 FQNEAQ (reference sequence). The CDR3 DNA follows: TGTGCCAGCAGCCTAGGAGGACAGGGGGCCGTGGAGACCCAGTACTTC. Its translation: CASSLGGQGAVETQYF.

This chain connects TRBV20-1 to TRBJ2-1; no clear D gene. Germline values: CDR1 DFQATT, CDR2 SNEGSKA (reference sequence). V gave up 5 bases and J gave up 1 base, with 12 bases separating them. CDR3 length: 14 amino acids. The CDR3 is CSAGSRRSYNEQFF. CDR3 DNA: TGCAGTGCTGGTAGCAGGCGGTCCTACAATGAGCAGTTCTTC.

Here the CDR3 DNA reads TGTGCCAGCAGCGTGGGTTCTACAAACACCGGGGAGCTGTTTTTT. Protein sequence: CASSVGSTNTGELFF. The rearrangement links TRBV9 to TRBJ2-2; D is undetermined. The CDR3 length is 15 residues. The germline V gene encodes CDR1 SGDLS and CDR2 YYNGEE. Trimming stripped 2 bases from V and 2 bases from J, with 10 bases between.

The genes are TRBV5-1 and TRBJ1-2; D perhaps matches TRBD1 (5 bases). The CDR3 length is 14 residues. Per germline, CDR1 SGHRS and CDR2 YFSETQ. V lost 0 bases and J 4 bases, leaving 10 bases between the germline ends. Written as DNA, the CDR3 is TGCGCCAGCAGCTTGGACGACGGGGGCTATGGCTACACCTTC. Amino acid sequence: CASSLDDGGYGYTF.

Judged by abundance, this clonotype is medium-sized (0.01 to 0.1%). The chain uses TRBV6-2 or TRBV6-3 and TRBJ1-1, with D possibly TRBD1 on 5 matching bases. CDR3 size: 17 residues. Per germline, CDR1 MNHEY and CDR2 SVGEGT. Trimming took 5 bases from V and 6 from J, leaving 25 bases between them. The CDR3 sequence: CASSRDVKLTHFSEAFF. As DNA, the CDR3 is TGTGCCAGCAGTAGGGACGTCAAGCTCACCCACTTTTCTGAAGCTTTCTTT.

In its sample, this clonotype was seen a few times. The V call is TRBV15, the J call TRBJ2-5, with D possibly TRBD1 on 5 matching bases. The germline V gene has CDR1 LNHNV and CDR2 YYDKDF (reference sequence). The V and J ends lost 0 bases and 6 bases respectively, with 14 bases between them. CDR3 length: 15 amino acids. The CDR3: CATSRDQGRVQTQYF. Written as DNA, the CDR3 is TGTGCCACCAGCAGAGATCAGGGCAGGGTTCAGACCCAGTACTTC.

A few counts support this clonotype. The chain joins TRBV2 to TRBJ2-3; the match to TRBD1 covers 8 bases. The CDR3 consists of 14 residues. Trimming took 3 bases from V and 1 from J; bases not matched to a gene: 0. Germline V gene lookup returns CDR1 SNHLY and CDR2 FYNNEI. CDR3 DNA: TGTGCCAGCAGTGAGGGACAGGGCACAGATACGCAGTATTTT. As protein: CASSEGQGTDTQYF.

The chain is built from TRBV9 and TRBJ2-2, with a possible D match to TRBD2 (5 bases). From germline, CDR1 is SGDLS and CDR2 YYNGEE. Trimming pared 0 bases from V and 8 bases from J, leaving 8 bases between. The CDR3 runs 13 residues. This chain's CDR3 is CASSVGLAGELFF. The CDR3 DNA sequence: TGTGCCAGCAGCGTAGGCCTAGCAGGGGAGCTGTTTTTT.

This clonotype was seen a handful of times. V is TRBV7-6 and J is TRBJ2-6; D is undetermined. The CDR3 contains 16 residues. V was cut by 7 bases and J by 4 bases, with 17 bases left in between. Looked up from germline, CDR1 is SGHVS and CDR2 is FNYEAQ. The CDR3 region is CASTSNQGLGANVLTF. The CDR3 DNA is TGTGCCAGCACCTCTAACCAAGGGTTAGGGGCCAACGTCCTGACTTTC.

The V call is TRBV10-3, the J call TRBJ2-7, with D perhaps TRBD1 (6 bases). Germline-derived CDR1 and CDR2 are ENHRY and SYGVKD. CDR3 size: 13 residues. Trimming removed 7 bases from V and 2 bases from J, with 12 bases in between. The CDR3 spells CAITLDRAYEQYF. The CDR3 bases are TGTGCCATCACTTTGGACAGAGCCTACGAGCAGTACTTC.